Shown below are 31 T cell receptor beta chains from a single sample sequenced in a study of T cells in Graves' hyperthyroidism and ophthalmopathy. RNA transcripts served as the template for amplifying TCR beta CDR3 regions. The HTBI set primed first-round TCR CDR3 RT-PCR. TCRdb passed the multiplex PCR reads through MiXCR, listing each CDR3 protein once. The sample lists 45,000 or so distinct CDR3 sequences, around 48% occurring once. Source material: peripheral blood or thyroid tissue (not recorded which). These receptors originate from a woman aged 45-59 years with Graves' hyperthyroidism.

This clonotype was detected once. This chain connects TRBV6-5 to TRBJ2-7; D remains ambiguous. The CDR3 has 13 residues. Germline V gene data show CDR1 as MNHEY and CDR2 as SVGAGI. V lost 8 bases to trimming and J lost 5 bases, with 16 bases between them. The DNA for the CDR3 is TGTGCCAGCCTTACTTGGACGGTGAACGAGCAGTACTTC. Residues: CASLTWTVNEQYF.

This sequence joins TRBV19 and TRBJ1-1; the match to TRBD1 covers 8 bases. CDR1 is LNHDA and CDR2 is SQIVND in the germline V gene (reference sequence). This CDR3 is built from 13 residues. The V segment lost 8 bases and the J segment 1 base; nucleotides outside the gene matches: 3. This CDR3 is CASRGQGNTEAFF. The CDR3 bases are TGTGCCAGTCGAGGACAGGGGAACACTGAAGCTTTCTTT.

About this clonotype itself: Its ends do not fully match the called genes, so a read error is possible. The chain has TRBV20-1 and TRBJ2-5; D might be TRBD1 (6 bases). Germline V gene data show CDR1 as DFQATT and CDR2 as SNEGSKA (reference sequence). CDR3 size: 12 residues. The CDR3 is CSATGQQETQYF. CDR3 DNA: TGTAGTGCTACCGGACAGCAAGAGACCCAGTACTTC.

This clonotype was seen at least ten times. The gene calls are TRBV5-8 and TRBJ2-3; D perhaps matches TRBD2 (5 bases). This CDR3 region has 15 residues. Between the trimmed V and J ends, which lost 3 bases and 1 base, there was a span of 12 bases. The germline gives CDR1 SGHTS, CDR2 YDEGEE. Here the CDR3 DNA reads TGTGCCAGCAGCTCGACTATCGGCGGCACAGATACGCAGTATTTT. Translating gives CASSSTIGGTDTQYF.

The sample holds many counts of this clonotype. The chain joins TRBV7-9 to TRBJ2-2; a weak D match, TRBD1 (6 bases). CDR3 length: 15 amino acids. Germline CDR1 and CDR2: SEHNR and FQNEAQ (reference sequence). V shed 8 bases and J shed 3 bases, with 16 bases lying between them. CDR3 coding DNA: TGTGCCAGCTACCCAACAGGGATTGACACCGGGGAGCTGTTTTTT. Residues: CASYPTGIDTGELFF.

This clonotype was observed a handful of times. V and J are TRBV10-3 and TRBJ1-2; TRBD1 is a possible D gene (5 bases). Trimming took 6 bases from V and 2 from J, leaving 13 bases between them. The CDR3 has 14 residues. Germline CDR1 ENHRY, CDR2 SYGVKD. The CDR3 DNA is TGTGCCATCAGGGCCGCAGGGCCCAACTATGGCTACACCTTC. Protein product: CAIRAAGPNYGYTF.

A single count supports this clonotype. The CDR3 end shows no conserved phenylalanine or tryptophan, and so a read error is likely. The J gene is TRBJ2-2, the V gene TRBV20-1; the D call may be TRBD1 or TRBD2 (7 bases each). The CDR3 length is 16 residues. V was cut by 3 bases and J by 3 bases, with 17 bases left in between. Germline V lookup: CDR1 DFQATT, CDR2 SNEGSKA (reference sequence). The CDR3 region is CSARDQGGLDTGELFS. CDR3 DNA: TGCAGTGCTAGGGACCAGGGGGGGCTAGACACCGGGGAGCTGTTTTCT.

This clonotype was recorded only once. Because the CDR3's place on the DNA is in doubt, the DNA is left out and the CDR3 is given as listed by TCRdb. The V gene is TRBV7-6, the J gene TRBJ2-7; no check of the table's D call, TRBD2, against the DNA was made. The CDR3 comprises 21 residues, both ends counted. Germline V CDR1 and CDR2: SGHVS, FNYEAQ. The CDR3 loop is CASSFYICSASGLAGIYEQYF.

This chain joins TRBV29-1 and TRBJ2-6, with D possibly TRBD2 on 5 matching bases. V was clipped by 5 bases and J by 18 bases, with 14 bases between them. Germline V gene sequence: CDR1 SQVTM, CDR2 ANQGSEA. This CDR3 has 10 residues. CDR3 DNA: TGCAGCGTTTGGGGAGAGGGCAAGACTTTC. This encodes CSVWGEGKTF. Drawing the rest from reference TRBV29-1 and TRBJ2-6, the complete variable domain is SAVISQKPSRDICQRGTSLTIQCQVDSQVTMMFWYRQQPGQSLTLIATANQGSEATYESGFVIDKFPISRPNLTFSTLTVSNMSPEDSSIYLCSVWGEGKTFGAGSRLTVL.

Concerning this clonotype itself: A read error may produce the germline difference seen at one junction end. This chain connects TRBV7-9 to TRBJ2-6; TRBD1 matches 9 bases. Per the germline V gene, CDR1 is SEHNR and CDR2 is FQNEAQ (reference sequence). The CDR3 runs to 14 residues. In nucleotides, the CDR3 is TGTGCCAGCAGCTTAGGGAACAGGGGGCACACTGAAGCTTTC. Its translation is CASSLGNRGHTEAF.

The sample holds many counts of this clonotype. The rearrangement links TRBV28 to TRBJ2-3, with D unresolved. Between the trimmed V and J ends, which lost 4 bases and 1 base, there was a span of 3 bases. The CDR3 sequence is 12 residues long. Germline V lookup: CDR1 MDHEN, CDR2 SYDVKM. CDR3 sequence (DNA): TGTGCCAGCAGTTACGGCACAGATACGCAGTATTTT. Encoded protein: CASSYGTDTQYF.

In nucleotides, the CDR3 is TGTGCCAGCAGTGAGTTAGAGAAGAATGAAAAACTGTTTTTT. This encodes CASSELEKNEKLFF. The V call is TRBV2, the J call TRBJ1-4; no firm D call. Germline CDR1 is SNHLY and CDR2 is FYNNEI. The V end lost 3 bases, the J end lost 5 bases, and 10 bases lay between the germline ends. This CDR3 is built from 14 residues.

This clonotype was recorded at least ten times. The J gene is TRBJ2-7, the V gene TRBV5-1, with no clear D. Between the trimmed V and J ends, which lost 0 bases and 0 bases, there was a span of 7 bases. CDR1 and CDR2 (germline): SGHRS, YFSETQ. The CDR3 is 14 amino acids. Written as DNA, the CDR3 is TGCGCCAGCAGCTTGGGTTCGGTCTCCTACGAGCAGTACTTC. It codes for CASSLGSVSYEQYF.

In its sample, this clonotype was seen many times. The chain uses TRBV7-9 and TRBJ2-3; no firm D call. The CDR3 is 14 amino acids. Between the trimmed V and J ends, which lost 5 bases and 4 bases, there was a span of 13 bases. CDR1 is SEHNR and CDR2 is FQNEAQ in the germline V gene (reference sequence). The CDR3 region is CASSPGHNADTQYF. In DNA form, the CDR3 reads TGTGCCAGCAGCCCGGGCCATAACGCAGATACGCAGTATTTT.

V is TRBV20-1 and J is TRBJ2-3, with 11 bases aligning to TRBD2. There are 17 residues in the CDR3. Germline-derived CDR1 and CDR2 are DFQATT and SNEGSKA (reference sequence). V lost 4 bases to trimming and J lost 5 bases; unmatched junction nucleotides: 14. The DNA of the CDR3 is TGCAGTGCTACCCCCCCGTTACTAGCGGGAGTGGTAGATACGCAGTATTTT. Translating it yields CSATPPLLAGVVDTQYF.

At least ten counts were recorded for this clonotype. The chain has TRBV10-3 and TRBJ1-2; D may be TRBD1 (6 bases). This CDR3 is built from 13 residues. V was shortened by 6 bases and J by 8 bases, with 16 bases between the two germline ends. The germline CDR1 and CDR2 sequences are ENHRY and SYGVKD. The CDR3 coding sequence is TGTGCCATCAGCATTACAGGGTGCGACGGCTACACCTTC. This gives the protein CAISITGCDGYTF.

This clonotype was recorded at least ten times. J is TRBJ2-7 and V is TRBV27; D is ambiguous. Germline V lookup: CDR1 MNHEY, CDR2 SMNVEV (reference sequence). Trimming removed 3 bases from V and 3 bases from J, with 9 bases in between. CDR3 length equals 13 residues. CDR3 DNA: TGTGCCAGCAGTTTCCGGGCCAGCTACGAGCAGTACTTC. It yields the protein CASSFRASYEQYF.

This clonotype was detected many times. The chain employs TRBV6-1 and TRBJ1-5; D may be TRBD1 (5 bases). V was pared by 8 bases and J by 5 bases, with 10 bases between. CDR1 is MNHNS and CDR2 is SASEGT in the germline V gene. This CDR3 contains 12 residues. CDR3 nucleotide sequence: TGTGCCAGCCCAGGGTCAGATCAGCCCCAGCATTTT. Translation: CASPGSDQPQHF.

This clonotype has a count of ten or more. This sequence joins TRBV27 and TRBJ1-2; no definite D call. This CDR3 is 13 amino acids long. The germline gives CDR1 MNHEY, CDR2 SMNVEV (reference sequence). Deletions cut 3 bases from V and 4 bases from J, with 9 bases between. This chain's CDR3 is CASSFPGGYGYTF. The CDR3 DNA reads as TGTGCCAGCAGTTTTCCAGGAGGCTATGGCTACACCTTC.

There are many counts of this clonotype. The chain carries TRBV7-3 and TRBJ2-2; D unresolved. In germline, CDR1 is SGHTA, CDR2 FQGTGA. V was clipped by 2 bases and J by 3 bases, with 13 bases between them. This CDR3 region has 16 residues. For the CDR3, the DNA is TGTGCCAGCAGCTTATACGGTAGAGTGGACACCGGGGAGCTGTTTTTT. It is translated as CASSLYGRVDTGELFF. The whole variable domain, remainder taken from reference TRBV7-3 and TRBJ2-2, is GAGVSQTPSNKVTEKGKYVELRCDPISGHTALYWYRQSLGQGPEFLIYFQGTGAADDSGLPNDRFFAVRPEGSVSTLKIQRTERGDSAVYLCASSLYGRVDTGELFFGEGSRLTVL.

The chain combines TRBV10-3 with TRBJ1-2; 10 bases match TRBD1. The V gene end was trimmed by 10 bases and the J gene end by 8 bases; junction bases not matched to a gene: 10. Per the germline V gene, CDR1 is ENHRY and CDR2 is SYGVKD. The CDR3 has 13 residues. CDR3 bases: TGTGCCAGCAGAAGGGACAGGGGACGGGGCTACACCTTC. Protein product: CASRRDRGRGYTF.

This clonotype was observed at least ten times. This rearrangement joins TRBV10-1 to TRBJ2-7; 12 nucleotides line up with TRBD1. The V gene end was trimmed by 9 bases and the J gene end by 2 bases; junction bases not matched to a gene: 11. The germline V gene encodes CDR1 WNHNN and CDR2 SYGVQD (reference sequence). CDR3 length: 16 residues. In nucleotides, the CDR3 is TGCGCCAGTCCGGGACAGGGGGCTGCGGAAGCCTACGAGCAGTACTTC. Encoded protein: CASPGQGAAEAYEQYF.

This clonotype has ten or more counts. The V gene is TRBV2, the J gene TRBJ2-2; D not resolved. The CDR3 consists of 14 residues. V dropped 6 bases and J dropped 6 bases, with 14 bases sitting between them. The germline gives CDR1 SNHLY, CDR2 FYNNEI. This chain's CDR3 is CASSEWGLSGELFF. As DNA, the CDR3 is TGTGCCAGCAGCGAATGGGGTCTATCCGGGGAGCTGTTTTTT.

This clonotype was observed at least ten times. The V gene is TRBV7-9, the J gene TRBJ2-7, with D hard to call. The CDR3 has 14 amino acids. V gave up 1 base and J gave up 0 bases, with 7 bases separating them. Germline V gives CDR1 SEHNR, CDR2 FQNEAQ (reference sequence). This chain's CDR3 is CASSLGSFSYEQYF. The CDR3 region has the DNA TGTGCCAGCAGCTTAGGTTCTTTCTCCTACGAGCAGTACTTC.

V gene TRBV29-1 combines with J gene TRBJ2-1, with D maybe TRBD2 (6 bases). The CDR3 covers 13 residues. The V end was cut by 6 bases, the J end by 0 bases, with 9 bases between. Per germline, CDR1 SQVTM and CDR2 ANQGSEA. The CDR3 DNA sequence: TGCAGCGTAGGACTAACCTCCTACAATGAGCAGTTCTTC. This encodes CSVGLTSYNEQFF.

This clonotype appeared many times. CDR3 sequence reads: CASSTAGVAEAFF. The CDR3 nucleotides are TGTGCCAGTAGCACGGCGGGGGTCGCTGAAGCTTTCTTT. The genes are TRBV19 and TRBJ1-1, with D possibly TRBD1 on 5 matching bases. The CDR3 has 13 amino acids. Germline lookup yields CDR1 LNHDA and CDR2 SQIVND (reference sequence). V was pared by 6 bases and J by 6 bases, with 14 bases between. The full variable domain, in which reference TRBV19 and TRBJ1-1 provide the parts outside the CDR3, is DGGITQSPKYLFRKEGQNVTLSCEQNLNHDAMYWYRQDPGQGLRLIYYSQIVNDFQKGDIAEGYSVSREKKESFPLTVTSAQKNPTAFYLCASSTAGVAEAFFGQGTRLTVV.

This rearrangement joins TRBV10-3 to TRBJ1-2; D might be TRBD1 (5 bases). The CDR3 totals 14 residues. The germline V gene has CDR1 ENHRY and CDR2 SYGVKD. V lost 6 bases to trimming and J lost 4 bases, with 15 bases between them. The CDR3 DNA sequence: TGTGCCATCAGGGCCGCAGGGAGCCTCTATGGCTACACCTTC. Translating it yields CAIRAAGSLYGYTF.

Of note for this clonotype: A much larger clonotype is one base distant, so this may be a read error. Given the absence of the conserved phenylalanine or tryptophan at the CDR3 end, a read error is likely. The chain has TRBV30 and TRBJ1-2, with a weak D call TRBD1 (5 bases). The CDR3 is 15 residues long. From germline, CDR1 is GTSNPN and CDR2 SVGIG (reference sequence). The V end was cut by 4 bases, the J end by 1 base, with 16 bases between. This CDR3 reads CAWTKGLYYNYGYTL. CDR3 coding DNA: TGTGCCTGGACCAAGGGGCTCTATTATAACTATGGCTACACCTTA.

This clonotype was picked up many times. The chain uses TRBV7-2 and TRBJ2-2; 11 nucleotides agree with TRBD1. The V and J ends lost 5 bases and 7 bases, in that order; junction bases with no gene match: 6. The CDR3 is 15 amino acids. The V gene's germline CDR1 is SGHTA and CDR2 FQGNSA. The CDR3, as DNA: TGTGCCAGCAGCCCGATGGACAGGGGGCGCGGGGAGCTGTTTTTT. Translating gives CASSPMDRGRGELFF.

Note on this clonotype: Likely a read error: the CDR3 ends without its conserved phenylalanine or tryptophan. It is unclear where the CDR3 begins or ends on the DNA, so no DNA is shown, and the CDR3 is as TCRdb lists it. This chain connects TRBV11-2 to TRBJ2-7; the table's D call, TRBD1, was not checked against the DNA. Germline CDR1 SGHAT, CDR2 FQNNGV. The CDR3 totals 13 residues, both ends included. The CDR3 loop is CASFGARGYELYS.

This clonotype was seen at least ten times. V and J are TRBV27 and TRBJ1-6; D is ambiguous. The CDR3 consists of 18 residues. The germline V gene encodes CDR1 MNHEY and CDR2 SMNVEV (reference sequence). V shed 4 bases and J shed 7 bases, with 23 bases lying between them. DNA for the CDR3: TGTGCCAGCAGTTCCGAACCCCGACGGCCTGGGAAGAATTCACCCCTCCACTTT. Translating it yields CASSSEPRRPGKNSPLHF.